This T cell receptor (beta chain) was sequenced during a study of cytomegalovirus exposure and HLA in healthy donors. Points from the study as a whole: Accurate HLA-A and HLA-B prediction from TCR beta sequences was reported for most subjects. Within the data, a cluster of highly shared sequence variants was likely a sequencing artifact. Among the most significant clusters, several appeared linked to common viral pathogens in a later analysis.

The germline V gene has CDR1 SNHLY and CDR2 FYNNEI. The V segment lost 3 bases and the J segment 2 bases; nucleotides outside the gene matches: 6. This CDR3 is built from 15 residues. 13 Jbeta primers and 60 Vbeta primers were used for the PCR. Assay used: immunoSEQ multiplex PCR; TCRdb lists only in-frame clones, some missing. This sample carries approximately 110,000 clones, 76% of them seen once, and the ten largest clones take less than 2%. This clone was picked up a small number of times. Its target is unknown. This rearrangement joins TRBV2 to TRBJ1-1; 7 bases agree with TRBD1. The material sequenced was PBMCs. This sequence originates from a man in his fifties or sixties in good health and CMV-seronegative. This CDR3 is CASSEHRGENTEAFF. CDR3 nucleotide sequence: TGTGCCAGCAGTGAGCACAGGGGAGAAAACACTGAAGCTTTCTTT.